The clone carrying this T cell receptor beta chain was seen just once. V was pared by 4 bases and J by 4 bases, with 10 bases of the junction left unmatched. This CDR3 spans 15 amino acids. CDR1 and CDR2 (germline): MDHEN, SYDVKM. This sample stems from a study of shared clonotypes between healthy human individuals. Samples underwent the assay at deep level. Sequencing was performed on unsorted PBMC DNA using ten immunoSEQ deep assay plates. Some clones are missing from TCRdb's copy, which holds only in-frame ones; the method was immunoSEQ multiplex PCR. The data show more than 450,000 clones, with 60% to 85% seen just once and roughly 13% held by the top ten.

Sequencing used PBMCs. The V call is TRBV28, the J call TRBJ2-7; 7 bases agree with TRBD1. The receptor's source is a woman in her thirties or forties in good health. Some clones in this sample may be carry-over from other donors' samples. CDR3 nucleotide sequence: TGTGCCAGCAGTTCAAGCGACAGGGCTGGATACGAGCAGTACTTC. Its protein is CASSSSDRAGYEQYF.